Shown below are 21 T cell receptor beta chains from a single sample sequenced in a study of T-cell memory formation after mild COVID-19. TCRdb recomputed calls from the 5' RACE reads with MiXCR, one row per CDR3 protein. The table has about 400,000 distinct CDR3 sequences, around 14% seen once; the top ten hold around 21%. Sequencing input: PBMCs or a T cell subset sorted from them (not recorded which). Receptors originate from a man younger than 35 who had mild COVID-19 (a few samples of this study predate the infection). Cell type and time point are not known.

The J gene is TRBJ2-2, the V gene TRBV12-3 or TRBV12-4; 13 positions agree with TRBD2. This CDR3 is 17 amino acids long. V gave up 4 bases and J gave up 4 bases; unmatched junction bases: 6. Written as DNA, the CDR3 is TGTGCCAGCAGTTACCCCTGGACTAGCGGGGGCACCGGGGAGCTGTTTTTT. Protein: CASSYPWTSGGTGELFF.

This clonotype came up a few times. The chain joins TRBV3-1 to TRBJ2-7, with D tentatively TRBD2 (6 bases). With 2 bases removed from V and 7 bases from J, the gap between germline ends came to 21 bases. The CDR3 sequence is 16 residues long. CDR1 LGHDT and CDR2 YNNKEL come from the germline V gene (reference sequence). The CDR3 DNA reads as TGTGCCAGCAGCCAATTGGAAGACTGGCGGGGCGGGGAGCAGTACTTC. Translation gives CASSQLEDWRGGEQYF.

In its sample, this clonotype was seen many times. V is TRBV11-2 and J is TRBJ2-7, with 14 bases identical to TRBD2. The CDR3 is made up of 17 amino acids. The V and J ends lost 8 bases and 3 bases, in that order; junction bases with no gene match: 12. CDR1 is SGHAT, CDR2 FQNNGV, per germline. Written as DNA, the CDR3 is TGTGCCAGCGGACTAGCGGGGGGCCGAAGTGATTACTACGAGCAGTACTTC. Translation gives CASGLAGGRSDYYEQYF.

The chain has TRBV5-1 and TRBJ2-1; 10 bases match TRBD1. The length of the CDR3 is 14 residues. V was clipped by 6 bases and J by 7 bases; unmatched bases: 7. Per germline, CDR1 SGHRS and CDR2 YFSETQ. CDR3 protein: CASNKDRGGNEQFF. CDR3 nucleotide sequence: TGCGCCAGCAATAAGGACAGGGGGGGGAATGAGCAGTTCTTC.

The genes are TRBV20-1 and TRBJ2-3; possibly TRBD2 for D (5 bases). V was shortened by 0 bases and J by 6 bases, with 16 bases between the two germline ends. The CDR3 spans 15 residues. CDR1 and CDR2 (germline): DFQATT, SNEGSKA (reference sequence). The CDR3 DNA is TGCAGTGCTAGAGATCCACAGCGGTTCTCCGATACGCAGTATTTT. Translated, it gives CSARDPQRFSDTQYF.

In its sample, this clonotype was seen a few times. Here the CDR3 reads CASDVGGENTEAFF. CDR3 coding DNA: TGTGCCAGCGACGTAGGGGGCGAGAACACTGAAGCTTTCTTT. The chain employs TRBV25-1 and TRBJ1-1, with TRBD1 identical over 7 bases. The germline V gene has CDR1 MGHDK and CDR2 SYGVNS. This CDR3 has 14 amino acids. Trimming cost V 8 bases and J 1 base; bases outside gene matches: 7. The complete variable domain, with remaining parts taken from reference TRBV25-1 and TRBJ1-1, reads EADIYQTPRYLVIGTGKKITLECSQTMGHDKMYWYQQDPGMELHLIHYSYGVNSTEKGDLSSESTVSRIRTEHFPLTLESARPSHTSQYLCASDVGGENTEAFFGQGTRLTVV.

This clonotype was seen ten or more times. J is TRBJ2-7 and V is TRBV4-3; 7 bases map to TRBD2. The ends lost 1 base at V and 2 bases at J; junction bases unmatched: 5. Germline-derived CDR1 and CDR2 are LGHNA and YSLEER. The CDR3 is made up of 15 amino acids. DNA of the CDR3: TGCGCCAGCAGCCAAGGGGCGGGGGTTCCCTACGAGCAGTACTTC. It encodes CASSQGAGVPYEQYF.

There are a few counts of this clonotype. The chain couples TRBV7-3 to TRBJ2-1; 16 nucleotides match TRBD2. Germline CDR1 SGHTA, CDR2 FQGTGA. This CDR3 region has 19 residues. Trimming cost V 5 bases and J 8 bases; bases outside gene matches: 15. The DNA for the CDR3 is TGTGCCAGCAGCCGAACGCCGGGACTAGCGGGGGGGCTTGGGGATGAGCAGTTCTTC. This encodes CASSRTPGLAGGLGDEQFF.

This clonotype has only a few counts. The chain carries TRBV4-1 and TRBJ2-5, with 7 bases fitting TRBD2. CDR3 size: 17 residues. Germline V lookup: CDR1 MGHRA, CDR2 YSYEKL. Trimming at V came to 4 bases and at J to 1 base, leaving 12 bases not matched to a gene. CDR3 protein: CASSRNLGSGGQETQYF. Written as DNA, the CDR3 is TGCGCCAGCAGCCGCAATTTGGGTTCGGGGGGCCAAGAGACCCAGTACTTC.

This clonotype was counted between two and nine times. The V call is TRBV6-5, the J call TRBJ2-6; 8 bases fit TRBD2. Germline values: CDR1 MNHEY, CDR2 SVGAGI. The CDR3 extends over 17 amino acids. J gave up 2 bases and V 0 bases, and 3 bases lay outside the gene matches. The CDR3 DNA is TGTGCCAGCAGTTACTCCGGGCGGGGGGCTGGGGCCAACGTCCTGACTTTC. It yields the protein CASSYSGRGAGANVLTF.

The chain links TRBV11-3 to TRBJ2-1, with D tentatively TRBD1 (6 bases). The V gene lost 0 bases and the J gene lost 5 bases, with 14 bases spanning the gap. The CDR3 has 16 amino acids. Germline V lookup: CDR1 SGHNT, CDR2 YENEEA. DNA for the CDR3: TGTGCCAGCAGCTTAGAGGACAGTCGTACGGACAATGAGCAGTTCTTC. The encoded protein is CASSLEDSRTDNEQFF.

This clonotype occurred a few times. CDR3 loop: CASSFGDRGGNEQFF. Here the CDR3 DNA reads TGCGCCAGCAGCTTCGGAGACAGGGGCGGCAATGAGCAGTTCTTC. The J gene is TRBJ2-1, the V gene TRBV5-1; 8 nucleotides line up with TRBD1. The CDR3 covers 15 residues. Looked up from germline, CDR1 is SGHRS and CDR2 is YFSETQ. The V gene end was trimmed by 2 bases and the J gene end by 6 bases; junction bases not matched to a gene: 7. The full variable domain, in which reference TRBV5-1 and TRBJ2-1 provide the parts outside the CDR3, is KAGVTQTPRYLIKTRGQQVTLSCSPISGHRSVSWYQQTPGQGLQFLFEYFSETQRNKGNFPGRFSGRQFSNSRSEMNVSTLELGDSALYLCASSFGDRGGNEQFFGPGTRLTVL.

This clonotype appeared once. This chain links TRBV6-5 with TRBJ2-1, with 7 nucleotides matching TRBD1. The V gene's germline CDR1 is MNHEY and CDR2 SVGAGI. This CDR3 is 14 amino acids long. With 4 bases clipped from V and 3 bases from J, the junction kept 3 bases outside the gene matches. CDR3 protein: CASSFRDSYNEQFF. CDR3 coding DNA: TGTGCCAGCAGTTTCCGGGACAGCTACAATGAGCAGTTCTTC.

This chain joins TRBV7-2 and TRBJ2-2; 8 bases map to TRBD1. The V gene end was trimmed by 1 base and the J gene end by 6 bases; junction bases not matched to a gene: 7. The V gene's germline CDR1 is SGHTA and CDR2 FQGNSA. The length of the CDR3 is 16 residues. This CDR3 reads CASSLGGQGASGELFF. In DNA, the CDR3 is TGTGCCAGCAGCTTAGGGGGTCAGGGGGCCTCCGGGGAGCTGTTTTTT. Filled out from reference TRBV7-2 and TRBJ2-2, the complete variable domain reads GAGVSQSPSNKVTEKGKDVELRCDPISGHTALYWYRQSLGQGLEFLIYFQGNSAPDKSGLPSDRFSAERTGGSVSTLTIQRTQQEDSAVYLCASSLGGQGASGELFFGEGSRLTVL.

This clonotype occurred a few times. V is TRBV5-5 and J is TRBJ1-3, with D uncertain. The CDR3 length is 16 residues. Between the trimmed V and J ends, which lost 4 bases and 0 bases, there was a span of 14 bases. The germline CDR1 and CDR2 sequences are SGHKS and YYEKEE (reference sequence). CDR3 in amino acids: CASSPGVPRSGNTIYF. The CDR3 DNA reads TGTGCCAGCAGCCCCGGGGTACCACGCTCTGGAAACACCATATATTTT.

The chain has TRBV7-2 and TRBJ2-7, with D tentatively TRBD1 or TRBD2 (5 bases each). The V and J ends lost 3 bases and 1 base respectively, with 10 bases between them. The CDR3 is made up of 14 amino acids. Germline CDR1 SGHTA, CDR2 FQGNSA. DNA for the CDR3: TGTGCCAGCAGCTTGACCGGGGCATCCTACGAGCAGTACTTC. Amino acids: CASSLTGASYEQYF.

The V gene is TRBV7-3, the J gene TRBJ1-2; 12 bases agree with TRBD1. Losses at the gene ends were 5 bases for V and 8 bases for J; bases not matched to a gene: 12. CDR1 is SGHTA and CDR2 is FQGTGA in the germline V gene. This CDR3 has 16 amino acids. The CDR3, as DNA: TGTGCCAGCAGCGTTCAGGGACAGGGGGCTCCGTGGGGCTACACCTTC. Translating it yields CASSVQGQGAPWGYTF.

The table lists this clonotype with a count of one. The chain links TRBV5-1 to TRBJ1-1; D might be TRBD1 (5 bases). V lost 4 bases to trimming and J lost 0 bases, with 13 bases between them. From germline, CDR1 is SGHRS and CDR2 YFSETQ. This CDR3 has 15 residues. The CDR3 loop reads CASSPRQKMNTEAFF. The CDR3 nucleotides read TGCGCCAGCAGCCCGAGACAGAAGATGAACACTGAAGCTTTCTTT.

This chain links TRBV19 with TRBJ2-2; D is ambiguous. CDR1 and CDR2 from the germline V gene are LNHDA and SQIVND (reference sequence). V lost 3 bases and J lost 7, with 3 bases in between. The CDR3 runs to 11 residues. CDR3: CASSIVGELFF. The CDR3 coding sequence is TGTGCCAGTAGTATTGTCGGGGAGCTGTTTTTT.

J is TRBJ1-1 and V is TRBV11-3; D gene unclear. From germline, CDR1 is SGHNT and CDR2 YENEEA. V was pared by 5 bases and J by 1 base, with 8 bases between. The CDR3 has 13 residues. CDR3 sequence: CASSNGRNTEAFF. The CDR3 DNA reads TGTGCCAGCAGCAACGGGCGGAACACTGAAGCTTTCTTT. The full variable domain, with the rest looked up from reference TRBV11-3 and TRBJ1-1, is EAGVVQSPRYKIIEKKQPVAFWCNPISGHNTLYWYLQNLGQGPELLIRYENEEAVDDSQLPKDRFSAERLKGVDSTLKIQPAELGDSAVYLCASSNGRNTEAFFGQGTRLTVV.

This clonotype has just a few counts. This chain links TRBV11-3 with TRBJ2-5; D might be TRBD2 (5 bases). Trimming cost V 2 bases and J 4 bases, with 8 bases left between them. The CDR3 extends over 13 amino acids. Germline V CDR1 and CDR2: SGHNT, YENEEA. CDR3 nucleotide sequence: TGTGCCAGCAGCTTATTACTAGGAGAGACCCAGTACTTC. Translated: CASSLLLGETQYF.